This T cell receptor (beta chain) emerged from a study of CD8+CD57+ T cells in acquired aplastic anemia (dated by TCRdb to between 2018 and 2020). Some background on the complete study: DNA extracted from sorted CD4+ and CD8+ cells had a mean of 3.2 ug, with a range of about 0.2 to 30 ug. CD8+CD57+ expansion was defined as frequency above the mean frequency observed in healthy subjects.

Expansion of CD8+CD57+ cells had been shown by flow cytometry in the patients chosen for sequencing. Severe acquired aplastic anemia was diagnosed in all patients according to International Study of Aplastic Anemia and Agranulocytosis and Camitta criteria. At the time blood was sampled, none of the patients had received any therapy. The study deep-sequenced TCR repertoires of sorted CD4+ and CD8+ blood T cells from severe aplastic anemia patients and healthy subjects. In the USA, patient enrollment took place under clinicaltrials.gov protocols 00001620, 01623167, 00001397, 00071045, 00081523 and 00961064. Ficoll-Paque density gradient centrifugation was used to isolate peripheral blood mononuclear cells. Before DNA extraction, CD4+ and CD8+ T cells were sorted with FACS or magnetic beads. Comments on this clonotype: Its binding antigen is unknown. The record has no base qualities; no much larger clone is one base away.

What the research found in general, with its limitations: No significant difference in CD8+ Simpson's diversity was found between patients and healthy controls (P=0.060). Twenty-nine CD8+ CDR3 sequences were found in both patients and controls but appeared to be highly expressed in patients and within the immunodominant clones of the patients.

From a lookup of the germline V gene (reference sequence), CDR1 and CDR2 are SEHNR and FQNEAQ. From the cysteine through the phenylalanine, the CDR3 covers 14 amino acids. This entry keeps only the CDR3 DNA: 42 bases, framed from base 1. V lost 4 bases and J lost 0 bases; the stretch between them is 10 bases long. Genomic DNA was used as template for profiling of TCR beta VDJ combinations and CDR3 sequences. TCR repertoire sequencing was run on an Illumina HiSeq 2000. Regarding the original processing steps: TRBV/TRBJ rearrangement plots, CDR3 size and DJ length profiles, and Simpson's diversity index were used to assess repertoires. The most abundant DNA sequence in the deep sequencing data was defined as the immunodominant clone. CDR3 amino acid sequences were screened for sharing across subjects and compared with published repertoires and the VDJdb database. TCRdb reran the public reads through fastp at Q25 and MiXCR, keeping productive beta chains. Every distinct CDR3 protein forms one entry, paired with its most common genes and DNA. These V and J calls originate from TCRdb's pipeline instead of the authors' own analysis. The sample table shows tens of thousands of distinct CDR3 sequences, and roughly three fifths are seen once. The ten biggest clones cover roughly three fifths of the sample.

The chain is made from TRBV7-9 and TRBJ2-7; perhaps TRBD1 is the D gene, with 5 bases matching. This TCR was sampled from a human donor with aplastic anemia. Sequencing input: sorted CD4+, CD8+, or CD8+CD57+ T cells (not recorded which) from PBMCs. For the CDR3, the sequence is CASSSQASSYEQYF. The DNA reads as follows: TGTGCCAGCAGCTCACAGGCCAGCTCCTACGAGCAGTACTTC.